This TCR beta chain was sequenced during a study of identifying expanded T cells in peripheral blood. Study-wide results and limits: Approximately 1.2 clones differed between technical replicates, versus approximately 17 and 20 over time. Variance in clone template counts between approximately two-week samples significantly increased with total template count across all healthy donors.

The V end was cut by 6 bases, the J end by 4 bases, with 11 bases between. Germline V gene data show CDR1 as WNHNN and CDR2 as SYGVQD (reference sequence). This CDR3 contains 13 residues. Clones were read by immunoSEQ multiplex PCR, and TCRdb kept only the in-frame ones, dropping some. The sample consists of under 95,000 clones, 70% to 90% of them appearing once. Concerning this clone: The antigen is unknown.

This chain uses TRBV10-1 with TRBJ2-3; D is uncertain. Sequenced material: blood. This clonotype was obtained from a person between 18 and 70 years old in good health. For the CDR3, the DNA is TGCGCCAGCAGGTCAGCTTGGTCAGATACGCAGTATTTT. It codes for CASRSAWSDTQYF.